Detailed here is one TCR beta chain. The data were obtained in a study of cytomegalovirus exposure and HLA in healthy donors. Germline V gives CDR1 LGHNA, CDR2 YSLEER. This CDR3 comprises 17 residues. V dropped 0 bases and J dropped 8 bases, with 17 bases sitting between them. This PCR relied on a set of 60 Vbeta primers and 13 Jbeta primers. As originally analysed: Later, an analysis found tens of millions of unique TCR beta chains, and approximately 10 million of these were shared. Assay: immunoSEQ multiplex PCR; the TCRdb copy retains only in-frame clones and omits some. V and J calls and clone size are given by that table; D and trimming were obtained from the DNA. The profile shows 150,000 to 200,000 clones, less than 80% of them singletons.

Sequenced sample: PBMCs. V gene TRBV4-3 combines with J gene TRBJ1-6; D gene uncertain. This TCR was sampled from a woman aged 25 to 39 in good health and CMV-seropositive. For the CDR3, the DNA is TGCGCCAGCAGCCAAGATCCCGGGGTCCGGGCTGATTCACCCCTCCACTTT. This translates into CASSQDPGVRADSPLHF.